This TCR beta chain was identified during a study of beta chain features in type 1 diabetes. Looked up from germline, CDR1 is MNHEY and CDR2 is SVGAGI. V lost 6 bases to trimming and J lost 5 bases, with 10 bases between them. The CDR3 covers 13 residues. Every donor provided one heparinised blood draw, which averaged approximately 100 mL. Without exception, sorted populations had purity beyond 98%. Concerning this clone itself: Its specificity is not known.

Sequencing targeted expressed TCRB transcripts, as all isolated RNA had been reverse transcribed. Sequencing of naive, central memory and regulatory T cell samples gave an average of roughly 3.6 million reads. TCRdb's table, derived via immunoSEQ multiplex PCR, lists solely in-frame clones and lacks some. The sample gives under 950,000 clones, 15% to 20% of which show up once; 0.02% to 0.025% is in the top ten. Study observations and caveats: Comparison showed that naive, central memory and Treg TCRB repertoires appeared more similar among patients than among healthy donors.

Source material: naive CD4+ T cells from blood. The V gene is TRBV6-5, the J gene TRBJ2-2, with D tentatively TRBD2 (5 bases). This sequence originates from a woman between 18 and 30 years old in good health. The CDR3: CASSLRRTGELFF. In DNA, the CDR3 is TGTGCCAGCAGCCTCAGGAGGACCGGGGAGCTGTTTTTT.